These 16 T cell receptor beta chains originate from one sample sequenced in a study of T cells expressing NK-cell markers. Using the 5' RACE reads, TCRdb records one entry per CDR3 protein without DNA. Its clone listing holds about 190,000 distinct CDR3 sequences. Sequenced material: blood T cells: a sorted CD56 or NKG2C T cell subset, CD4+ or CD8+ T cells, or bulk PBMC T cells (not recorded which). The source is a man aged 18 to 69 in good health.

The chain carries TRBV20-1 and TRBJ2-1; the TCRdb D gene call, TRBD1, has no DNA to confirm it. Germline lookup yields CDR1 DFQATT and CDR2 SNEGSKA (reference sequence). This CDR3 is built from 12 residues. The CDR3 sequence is CSAPGLTNEQFF.

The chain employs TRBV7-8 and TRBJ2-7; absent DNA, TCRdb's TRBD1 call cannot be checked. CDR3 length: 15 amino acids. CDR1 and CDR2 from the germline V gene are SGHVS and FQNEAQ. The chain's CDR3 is CASFGVTGNSYEQYF.

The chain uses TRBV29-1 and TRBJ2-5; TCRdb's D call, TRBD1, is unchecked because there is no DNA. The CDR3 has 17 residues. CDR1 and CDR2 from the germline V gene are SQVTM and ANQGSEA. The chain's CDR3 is CSVEQDRGGFPWETQYF.

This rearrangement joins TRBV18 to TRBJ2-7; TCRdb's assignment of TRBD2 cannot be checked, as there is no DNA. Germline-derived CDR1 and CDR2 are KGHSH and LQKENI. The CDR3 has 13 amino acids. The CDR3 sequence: CASSLPGPYEQYF.

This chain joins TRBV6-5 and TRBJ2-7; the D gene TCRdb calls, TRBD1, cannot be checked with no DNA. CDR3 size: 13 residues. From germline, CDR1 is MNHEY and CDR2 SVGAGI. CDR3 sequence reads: CASSYPPWTEQYF.

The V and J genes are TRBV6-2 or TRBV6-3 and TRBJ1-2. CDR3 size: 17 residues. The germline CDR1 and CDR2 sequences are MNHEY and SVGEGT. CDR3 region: CASSSDILHSSNYGYTF.

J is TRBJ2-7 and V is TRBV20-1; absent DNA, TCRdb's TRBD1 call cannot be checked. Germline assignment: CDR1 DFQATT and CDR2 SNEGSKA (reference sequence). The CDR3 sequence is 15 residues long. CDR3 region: CSARGDSGTGYEQYF.

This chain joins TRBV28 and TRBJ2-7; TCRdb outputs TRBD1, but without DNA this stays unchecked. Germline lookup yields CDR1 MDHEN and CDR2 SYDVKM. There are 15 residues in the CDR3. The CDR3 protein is CASSPDRGGLFEQYF.

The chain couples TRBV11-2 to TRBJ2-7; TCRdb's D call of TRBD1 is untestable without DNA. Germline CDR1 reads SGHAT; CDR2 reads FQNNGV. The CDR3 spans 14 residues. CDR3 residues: CASKSIGGGGEQYF.

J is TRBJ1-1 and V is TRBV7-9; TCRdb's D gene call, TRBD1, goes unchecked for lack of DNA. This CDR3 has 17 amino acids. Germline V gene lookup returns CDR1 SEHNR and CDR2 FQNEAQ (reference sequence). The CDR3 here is CASSPNQAGGLNTEAFF.

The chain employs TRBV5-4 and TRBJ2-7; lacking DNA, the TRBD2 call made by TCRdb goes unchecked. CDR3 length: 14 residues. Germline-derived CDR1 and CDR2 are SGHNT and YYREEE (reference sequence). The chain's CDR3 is CASSLGPSGAEQYF.

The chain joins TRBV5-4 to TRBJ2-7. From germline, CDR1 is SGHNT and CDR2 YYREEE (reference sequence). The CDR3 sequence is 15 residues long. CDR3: CAGSRVGSGFHEQYF.

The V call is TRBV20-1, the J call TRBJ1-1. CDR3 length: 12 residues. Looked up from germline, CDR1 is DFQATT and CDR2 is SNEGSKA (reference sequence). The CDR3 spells CSARELEAEAFF.

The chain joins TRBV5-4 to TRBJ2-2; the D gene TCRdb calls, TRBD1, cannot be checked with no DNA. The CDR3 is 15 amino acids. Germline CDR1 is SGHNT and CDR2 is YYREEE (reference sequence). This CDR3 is CASSSSAPGTGELFF.

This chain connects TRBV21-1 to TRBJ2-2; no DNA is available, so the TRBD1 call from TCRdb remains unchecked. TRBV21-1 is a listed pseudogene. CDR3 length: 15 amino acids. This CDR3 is CASSSGGPDTGELFF.

CDR3: CASTPGGSQETQYF. The chain carries TRBV6-2 or TRBV6-3 and TRBJ2-5; without DNA, the TCRdb call of TRBD1 cannot be checked. CDR1 and CDR2 (germline): MNHEY, SVGEGT. The CDR3 runs 14 residues.